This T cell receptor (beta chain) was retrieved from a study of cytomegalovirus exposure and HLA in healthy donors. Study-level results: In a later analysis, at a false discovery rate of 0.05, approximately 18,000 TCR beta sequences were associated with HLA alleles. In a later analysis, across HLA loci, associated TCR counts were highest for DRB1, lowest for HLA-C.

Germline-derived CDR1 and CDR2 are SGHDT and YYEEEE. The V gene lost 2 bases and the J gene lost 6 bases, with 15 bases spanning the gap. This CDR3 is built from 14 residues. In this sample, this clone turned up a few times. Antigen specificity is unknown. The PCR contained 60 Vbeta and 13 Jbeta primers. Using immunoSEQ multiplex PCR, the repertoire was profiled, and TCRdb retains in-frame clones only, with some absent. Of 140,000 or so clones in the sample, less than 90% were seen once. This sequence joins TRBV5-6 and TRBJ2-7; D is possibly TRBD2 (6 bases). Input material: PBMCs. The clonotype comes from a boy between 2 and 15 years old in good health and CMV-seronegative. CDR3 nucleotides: TGTGCCAGCAGCTTCGGGGGAACCGCCTCCGAGCAGTACTTC. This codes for CASSFGGTASEQYF.